The T cell receptor (beta chain) under discussion was sequenced for a study of human T cells and chemical hapten exposure. This clonotype appeared a few times. Its antigen is currently unknown. Time point meaning: pre-sensitization, week 0. Sample treatment: therapeutic diphenylcyclopropenone sensitization with weekly scalp DPC. Authors' processing steps: TCR counts had a median of about 94,000 per sample and spanned 23,224 to 690,600. TCRdb re-called the RACE reads with MiXCR, one entry per CDR3 protein. TCRdb's processing, not the authors' own work, is the source of the V and J calls. This sample has under 45,000 distinct CDR3 sequences, with more than 9% found just once. Study-level points and caveats: Positively correlated with patch test score were the counts of PT1 expanded TCRs.

The sequence came from a man aged 25-40 years with alopecia areata. Some clones in this sample may be carry-over from other donors' samples. This material consisted of whole blood, taken in connection with sensitization to the hapten diphenylcyclopropenone (DPC).

CDR3 DNA sequence: TGTGCCAGCAGCCAGGGAGGGGGAGGTCAGCCCCAGCATTTT. As protein: CASSQGGGGQPQHF. The rearrangement joins TRBV3-1 to TRBJ1-5; D perhaps matches TRBD1 (6 bases). This CDR3 spans 14 amino acids. The ends were cut back, 3 bases at V and 6 bases at J, with 12 bases in the middle. The V gene's germline CDR1 is LGHDT and CDR2 YNNKEL (reference sequence).